The TCR beta chain under discussion was sequenced for a study of blood T cells in healthy people across ages. This clonotype was seen a few times. Its antigen is still unknown. Study-wide results and caveats: More naive CD4+ cells and higher diversity marked long-lived donors relative to aged donors.

V lost 0 bases to trimming and J lost 8 bases, with 17 bases between them. The germline V gene has CDR1 LGHNA and CDR2 YNFKEQ. The CDR3 loop spans 16 amino acids. Through a sample-barcoded 5' primer and a J-beta primer mix, a second PCR was run for about 7 to 12 cycles. Using its own MiXCR run on the 5' RACE reads, TCRdb lists one record per CDR3 protein. The profile shows roughly 700,000 distinct CDR3 sequences, approximately 25% of them singletons. These records were also assigned to another study, of T cells of mothers and their children.

The sequenced sample was blood. This receptor was identified in a boy between 10 and 17 years old in good health. V is TRBV4-2 and J is TRBJ2-1; D gene ambiguous. This CDR3 reads CASSQDQGESVDEQFF. The CDR3 DNA follows: TGTGCCAGCAGCCAAGATCAAGGAGAGAGTGTGGATGAGCAGTTCTTC.